The 16 T cell receptor beta chains listed next were all sequenced from one sample in a study of radiation and T cells in renal cell carcinoma. Time point: baseline pretreatment blood. Treatment denoted: 15 Gy SBRT to primary tumor, nephrectomy 4 weeks later. Measured with immunoSEQ multiplex PCR; TCRdb has only the in-frame clones, and not every one. The data show approximately 51,000 clones, 83% seen once. The sequencing used blood, collected from a patient whose treatment included radiotherapy and nephrectomy. The source of these receptors is a woman in her sixties or seventies with renal cell carcinoma.

The chain uses TRBV5-1 and TRBJ2-7; the D is unclear. CDR1 is SGHRS and CDR2 is YFSETQ in the germline V gene. The ends were cut back, 3 bases at V and 6 bases at J, with 13 bases in the middle. This CDR3 is built from 13 residues. The CDR3 loop reads CASSSQEPTEQYF. The CDR3 DNA reads TGCGCCAGCAGCTCCCAGGAGCCGACCGAGCAGTACTTC.

V usage is TRBV5-1 and J usage is TRBJ2-2, with 11 bases fitting TRBD1. The V gene end was trimmed by 7 bases and the J gene end by 3 bases; junction bases not matched to a gene: 11. The germline V gene has CDR1 SGHRS and CDR2 YFSETQ. This CDR3 spans 17 amino acids. The CDR3 region is CASRPTQGQGDTGELFF. CDR3 nucleotide sequence: TGCGCCAGCCGCCCGACACAGGGACAGGGGGACACCGGGGAGCTGTTTTTT.

This rearrangement joins TRBV5-4 to TRBJ2-6, with no clear D. The CDR3 totals 14 residues. Germline CDR1 is SGHNT and CDR2 is YYREEE (reference sequence). V lost 2 bases and J 0 bases, leaving 3 bases between the germline ends. CDR3 amino acids: CASSFSSGANVLTF. CDR3 DNA sequence: TGTGCCAGCAGCTTTTCCTCTGGGGCCAACGTCCTGACTTTC.

The V gene is TRBV7-7, the J gene TRBJ2-7; a possible D gene is TRBD2 (6 bases). This CDR3 spans 13 amino acids. V lost 5 bases and J lost 7, with 15 bases in between. In germline, CDR1 is SSHAT, CDR2 FNYEAQ (reference sequence). The CDR3 bases are TGTGCCAGCAGCCCCGGGACTCTCGGGGAGCAGTACTTC. Protein: CASSPGTLGEQYF.

This chain joins TRBV29-1 and TRBJ1-3; D is uncertain. Trimming left V 6 bases short and J 0 bases short, with 9 bases between. CDR3 length equals 13 residues. Germline V gene data show CDR1 as SQVTM and CDR2 as ANQGSEA. CDR3 nucleotide sequence: TGCAGCGTGCAGCCCAGCTCTGGAAACACCATATATTTT. As protein: CSVQPSSGNTIYF.

The CDR3 sequence is CASSEYGEQYF. The CDR3 DNA sequence: TGTGCCAGCAGTGAATATGGCGAGCAGTACTTC. The gene calls are TRBV25-1 and TRBJ2-5; D not certain. Judging by the DNA end, TRBJ2-7 fits better; the J call may be wrong. The germline V gene encodes CDR1 MGHDK and CDR2 SYGVNS. The CDR3 loop spans 11 amino acids.

Only a few counts were recorded for this clone. The CDR3 region has the DNA TGTGCCAGCACCCAGGAACCACAAACTGAAGCTTTCTTT. The encoded protein is CASTQEPQTEAFF. V and J are TRBV2 and TRBJ1-1; no firm D call. The V end lost 7 bases, the J end lost 5 bases, and 14 bases lay between the germline ends. Germline CDR1 and CDR2: SNHLY and FYNNEI. This CDR3 is built from 13 residues.

The chain carries TRBV2 and TRBJ2-1; 9 bases agree with TRBD1. V shed 6 bases, J shed 6 bases, and the junction held 6 bases outside the gene matches. The CDR3 length is 14 residues. CDR1 SNHLY and CDR2 FYNNEI come from the germline V gene. The CDR3 nucleotides read TGTGCCAGCAGGCCGGGACAGGGACGCAATGAGCAGTTCTTC. It codes for CASRPGQGRNEQFF.

The V and J genes are TRBV7-2 and TRBJ2-1, with TRBD2 matching 13 bases. Germline-derived CDR1 and CDR2 are SGHTA and FQGNSA. Trimming removed 5 bases from V and 6 bases from J; junction bases left unmatched: 4. This CDR3 has 15 amino acids. CDR3 nucleotide sequence: TGTGCCAGCAGCCAGACTAGCGGGAGGCCCAATGAGCAGTTCTTC. Translation gives CASSQTSGRPNEQFF.

The gene calls are TRBV6-5 and TRBJ1-5, with 8 bases identical to TRBD1. The CDR3 spans 15 residues. The junction had 6 bases not matched to a gene; V was cut back by 5 bases and J by 3 bases. Germline V gene data show CDR1 as MNHEY and CDR2 as SVGAGI. CDR3 region: CASSTGTGINQPQHF. The CDR3 DNA follows: TGTGCCAGCAGTACCGGGACAGGTATCAATCAGCCCCAGCATTTT.

This chain uses TRBV11-2 with TRBJ1-5, with D unclear. CDR3 size: 15 residues. Germline assignment: CDR1 SGHAT and CDR2 FQNNGV. The germline V and J ends were trimmed by 5 bases and 6 bases, with 17 bases remaining between them. The CDR3 DNA follows: TGTGCCAGCAGCCTCGGGGTCCTGGGGATTCAGCCCCAGCATTTT. Encoded protein: CASSLGVLGIQPQHF.

The chain links TRBV25-1 to TRBJ1-4; unclear D gene. The CDR3 totals 11 residues. V was shortened by 4 bases and J by 5 bases, with 2 bases between the two germline ends. CDR1 is MGHDK, CDR2 SYGVNS, per germline. CDR3 in DNA: TGTGCCAGCAGTGGGAATGAAAAACTGTTTTTT. It encodes CASSGNEKLFF.

V is TRBV6-5 and J is TRBJ2-6; D gene uncertain. V lost 2 bases and J lost 0, with 5 bases in between. CDR1 and CDR2 from the germline V gene are MNHEY and SVGAGI. CDR3 size: 15 residues. CDR3 nucleotide sequence: TGTGCCAGCAGTTACCTCGCCTCTGGGGCCAACGTCCTGACTTTC. Protein product: CASSYLASGANVLTF.

The V gene is TRBV19, the J gene TRBJ2-7; D perhaps matches TRBD1 (5 bases). CDR1 is LNHDA, CDR2 SQIVND, per germline (reference sequence). V gave up 6 bases and J gave up 5 bases, with 14 bases separating them. The CDR3 runs to 13 residues. CDR3 DNA sequence: TGTGCCAGTAGAGCCCCAGGGTCTAACGAGCAGTACTTC. This codes for CASRAPGSNEQYF.

This clone was detected only once. The chain couples TRBV4-1 to TRBJ2-2; D might be TRBD2 (6 bases). CDR3 length equals 15 residues. V was cut by 6 bases and J by 0 bases, with 11 bases left in between. Germline CDR1 MGHRA, CDR2 YSYEKL. For the CDR3, the DNA is TGCGCCAGCAGTAACGCGGGGACGAACACCGGGGAGCTGTTTTTT. Its translation: CASSNAGTNTGELFF.

CDR3 bases: TGTGCCAGCAGCAACTTTAACACTGAAGCTTTCTTT. Translation: CASSNFNTEAFF. This chain uses TRBV7-9 with TRBJ1-1, with D unclear. Trimming removed 5 bases from V and 2 bases from J, with 6 bases in between. The germline V gene encodes CDR1 SEHNR and CDR2 FQNEAQ (reference sequence). CDR3 length: 12 amino acids. Full variable domain (missing parts from reference TRBV7-9 and TRBJ1-1): DTGVSQNPRHKITKRGQNVTFRCDPISEHNRLYWYRQTLGQGPEFLTYFQNEAQLEKSRLLSDRFSAERPKGSFSTLEIQRTEQGDSAMYLCASSNFNTEAFFGQGTRLTVV.